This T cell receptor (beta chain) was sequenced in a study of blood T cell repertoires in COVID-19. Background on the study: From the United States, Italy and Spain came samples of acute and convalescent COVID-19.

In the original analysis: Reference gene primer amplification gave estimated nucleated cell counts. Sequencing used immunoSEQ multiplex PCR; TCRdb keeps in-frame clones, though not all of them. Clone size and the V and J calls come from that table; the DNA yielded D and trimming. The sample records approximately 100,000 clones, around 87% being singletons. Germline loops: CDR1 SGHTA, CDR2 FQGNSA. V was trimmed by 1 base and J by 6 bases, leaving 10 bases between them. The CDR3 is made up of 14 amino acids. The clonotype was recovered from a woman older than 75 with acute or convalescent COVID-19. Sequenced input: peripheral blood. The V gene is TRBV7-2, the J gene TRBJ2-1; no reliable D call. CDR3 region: CASSLVSSPNEQFF. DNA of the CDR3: TGTGCCAGCAGCTTAGTTAGTAGCCCCAATGAGCAGTTCTTC.